The 20 T cell receptor beta chains below were found in one sample sequenced in a study of T cells in Graves' hyperthyroidism and ophthalmopathy. The TCR beta CDR3 regions underwent amplification using RNA transcripts as the source. RT-PCR in the first round (using the HTBI primer set) targeted the TCR CDR3. In TCRdb, the multiplex PCR reads were re-called with MiXCR into one record per CDR3 protein. Of roughly 56,000 distinct CDR3 sequences in the sample, around 50% are singletons; the top ten hold around 12%. Specimen: blood. The receptors shown here come from a woman aged 25 to 45 with Graves' ophthalmopathy.

There are many counts of this clonotype. The rearrangement links TRBV11-3 to TRBJ2-3; D unclear. V gave up 0 bases and J gave up 7 bases, with 8 bases separating them. Germline CDR1 SGHNT, CDR2 YENEEA. The CDR3 runs 13 residues. The CDR3 loop is CASSLDAVNTQYF. The CDR3 nucleotides read TGTGCCAGCAGCTTAGATGCCGTCAATACGCAGTATTTT.

For this clonotype: One end of the junction does not line up with germline, which may come from a read error. The chain has TRBV5-4 and TRBJ2-5, with 7 bases aligning to TRBD2. The CDR3 runs to 16 residues. The V gene's germline CDR1 is SGHNT and CDR2 YYREEE (reference sequence). CDR3 coding DNA: TGTGCCAGCAGCCGGGCGGCTAGCGGAGGCCAAGAGACCCAGGACTTC. It translates to CASSRAASGGQETQDF.

Remarks on this clonotype: At one boundary the junction diverges from the germline segment, which might be a read error. The genes are TRBV9 and TRBJ2-7, with TRBD2 matching over 9 bases. This CDR3 is built from 14 residues. CDR1 is SGDLS and CDR2 is YYNGEE in the germline V gene. CDR3 DNA: TGTGCCAGCAGCCCCCGACTAGCGGCCTACGAGCGGTACTTC. Translated, it gives CASSPRLAAYERYF. Based on the CDR3 plus reference TRBV9 and TRBJ2-7, the full variable domain is DSGVTQTPKHLITATGQRVTLRCSPRSGDLSVYWYQQSLDQGLQFLIQYYNGEERAKGNILERFSAQQFPDLHSELNLSSLELGDSALYFCASSPRLAAYERYFGPGTRLTVT.

At least ten counts were recorded for this clonotype. V gene TRBV12-3 or TRBV12-4 combines with J gene TRBJ2-7; 9 positions match TRBD1. V was clipped by 6 bases and J by 7 bases; unmatched bases: 7. CDR3 length: 13 amino acids. CDR3 in DNA: TGTGCCAGCAGAACACAGGGGGCAAGGGAGCAGTACTTC. This codes for CASRTQGAREQYF.

The sample holds many counts of this clonotype. The rearrangement uses TRBV5-1 and TRBJ2-2; 9 positions agree with TRBD1. J gave up 7 bases and V 0 bases, and 7 bases lay outside the gene matches. This CDR3 is 16 amino acids long. Germline V gene sequence: CDR1 SGHRS, CDR2 YFSETQ. The CDR3 region is CASSLGGTGNIGELFF. For the CDR3, the DNA is TGCGCCAGCAGCTTGGGAGGGACAGGGAATATCGGGGAGCTGTTTTTT.

V gene TRBV3-1 combines with J gene TRBJ2-2; the D gene is possibly TRBD1 (7 bases). Germline V gene sequence: CDR1 LGHDT, CDR2 YNNKEL (reference sequence). This CDR3 is 18 amino acids long. V shed 0 bases and J shed 0 bases, with 14 bases lying between them. The CDR3: CASSQDGGGGANTGELFF. CDR3 in DNA: TGTGCCAGCAGCCAAGACGGAGGAGGGGGCGCGAACACCGGGGAGCTGTTTTTT.

Comments on this clonotype: Since a much larger clone is just one base distant, this may be a read error. The chain is built from TRBV7-3 and TRBJ2-7, with TRBD1 matching over 7 bases. The germline V gene encodes CDR1 SGHTA and CDR2 FQGTGA. The CDR3 has 13 amino acids. As DNA, the CDR3 is TGTGCCAGCAGAGCGACAGGGTTCTACGAGCAGAACTTC. Encoded protein: CASRATGFYEQNF.

The chain carries TRBV19 and TRBJ2-5; D gene uncertain. Germline V gene data show CDR1 as LNHDA and CDR2 as SQIVND (reference sequence). This CDR3 has 10 amino acids. V dropped 4 bases and J dropped 8 bases, with 5 bases sitting between them. The CDR3 coding sequence is TGTGCCAGTAGTAGTGACACCCAGTACTTC. Amino acids: CASSSDTQYF.

This clonotype was seen many times. This could be a read error, since a much larger clone is one nucleotide away. The chain links TRBV19 to TRBJ2-7, with no clear D. Germline values: CDR1 LNHDA, CDR2 SQIVND (reference sequence). This CDR3 comprises 15 residues. This CDR3 reads CASSMEFGSTYGQYF. Here the CDR3 DNA reads TGTGCCAGTAGTATGGAGTTCGGCAGTACCTACGGGCAGTACTTC. The whole variable domain, filled in from reference TRBV19 and TRBJ2-7, reads DGGITQSPKYLFRKEGQNVTLSCEQNLNHDAMYWYRQDPGQGLRLIYYSQIVNDFQKGDIAEGYSVSREKKESFPLTVTSAQKNPTAFYLCASSMEFGSTYGQYFGPGTRLTVT.

The rearrangement joins TRBV25-1 to TRBJ1-1; 7 nucleotides align to TRBD1. With 8 bases clipped from V and 4 bases from J, the junction kept 7 bases outside the gene matches. The germline gives CDR1 MGHDK, CDR2 SYGVNS. The CDR3 is 13 amino acids. The CDR3 here is CASLVSGGTEAFF. The CDR3 DNA reads TGTGCCAGCTTAGTATCAGGGGGCACTGAAGCTTTCTTT.

This clonotype was recorded at least ten times. The chain recombines TRBV11-2 with TRBJ2-3; D possibly corresponds to TRBD1 (6 bases). V gave up 4 bases and J gave up 7 bases, with 12 bases separating them. The CDR3 runs 13 residues. Germline V gene sequence: CDR1 SGHAT, CDR2 FQNNGV. The CDR3 is CASSSDRYHTQYF. The DNA of the CDR3 is TGTGCCAGCAGCTCAGACAGGTACCATACGCAGTATTTT.

This clonotype was observed many times. The rearrangement uses TRBV27 and TRBJ1-5; D is unclear. The CDR3 loop spans 15 amino acids. V gave up 7 bases and J gave up 4 bases, with 17 bases separating them. Per germline, CDR1 MNHEY and CDR2 SMNVEV (reference sequence). The CDR3 region has the DNA TGTGCCAGCACCAGCCTGGGCATGGGAAATCAGCCCCAGCATTTT. It codes for CASTSLGMGNQPQHF.

The chain combines TRBV19 with TRBJ1-5; D possibly corresponds to TRBD1 (6 bases). The length of the CDR3 is 19 residues. V gave up 0 bases and J gave up 11 bases, with 29 bases separating them. In germline, CDR1 is LNHDA, CDR2 SQIVND (reference sequence). CDR3 residues: CASSIDPPIAGARRETQHF. CDR3 sequence (DNA): TGTGCCAGTAGTATAGATCCACCAATAGCGGGGGCGAGGAGAGAGACCCAGCATTTT.

This clonotype was detected ten times or more. The chain combines TRBV6-6 with TRBJ2-5, with 12 bases lining up with TRBD2. The V segment lost 2 bases and the J segment 0 bases; nucleotides outside the gene matches: 10. CDR1 and CDR2 from the germline V gene are MNHNY and SVGAGI (reference sequence). CDR3 length equals 19 residues. The CDR3 DNA sequence: TGTGCCAGCAGTTACCCAACCGGGACTAGCGGGCCCTACCAAGAGACCCAGTACTTC. This codes for CASSYPTGTSGPYQETQYF.

Many counts were recorded for this clonotype. This chain joins TRBV20-1 and TRBJ2-7; 16 positions match TRBD2. Germline assignment: CDR1 DFQATT and CDR2 SNEGSKA (reference sequence). The CDR3 covers 16 residues. The CDR3: CSKGLAGGPDAYEQYF. The CDR3 coding sequence is TGCAGCAAGGGACTAGCGGGAGGGCCGGACGCCTACGAGCAGTACTTC.

The rearrangement uses TRBV5-1 and TRBJ1-2; D is uncertain. This CDR3 has 14 residues. The ends were cut back, 4 bases at V and 6 bases at J, with 16 bases in the middle. CDR1 and CDR2 from the germline V gene are SGHRS and YFSETQ. The CDR3 spells CASSPYNVGDGYTF. In DNA, the CDR3 is TGCGCCAGCAGCCCTTACAACGTTGGGGATGGCTACACCTTC.

This clonotype was detected many times. The genes are TRBV29-1 and TRBJ2-7; D perhaps matches TRBD1 (5 bases). CDR3 length: 14 residues. Germline V gene sequence: CDR1 SQVTM, CDR2 ANQGSEA. Trimming removed 5 bases at V and 0 bases at J, with 14 bases between. This chain's CDR3 is CSVLWTTSSYEQYF. The CDR3 bases are TGCAGCGTTTTGTGGACAACTTCCTCCTACGAGCAGTACTTC.

The chain has TRBV25-1 and TRBJ1-4, with D perhaps TRBD1 (6 bases). This CDR3 contains 13 residues. Germline assignment: CDR1 MGHDK and CDR2 SYGVNS. The V end was cut by 7 bases, the J end by 8 bases, with 14 bases between. This CDR3 is CASTQKGGEKLFF. CDR3 bases: TGTGCCAGCACTCAGAAGGGGGGCGAAAAACTGTTTTTT.

This clonotype was detected once. The V gene is TRBV7-9, the J gene TRBJ1-4; the D gene is possibly TRBD1 (6 bases). Germline values: CDR1 SEHNR, CDR2 FQNEAQ (reference sequence). V was pared by 1 base and J by 7 bases, with 13 bases between. The CDR3 covers 15 residues. As DNA, the CDR3 is TGTGCCAGCAGCTTAGAGGGGGGCCTCGGTGAAAAACTGTTTTTT. Translated, it gives CASSLEGGLGEKLFF.

The chain is built from TRBV9 and TRBJ2-5; TRBD1 might be the D (6 bases). CDR1 and CDR2 from the germline V gene are SGDLS and YYNGEE. V lost 0 bases and J 3 bases, leaving 9 bases between the germline ends. The CDR3 spans 14 residues. In DNA form, the CDR3 reads TGTGCCAGCAGCGTAGCGACAGGCGAAGAGACCCAGTACTTC. As protein: CASSVATGEETQYF.